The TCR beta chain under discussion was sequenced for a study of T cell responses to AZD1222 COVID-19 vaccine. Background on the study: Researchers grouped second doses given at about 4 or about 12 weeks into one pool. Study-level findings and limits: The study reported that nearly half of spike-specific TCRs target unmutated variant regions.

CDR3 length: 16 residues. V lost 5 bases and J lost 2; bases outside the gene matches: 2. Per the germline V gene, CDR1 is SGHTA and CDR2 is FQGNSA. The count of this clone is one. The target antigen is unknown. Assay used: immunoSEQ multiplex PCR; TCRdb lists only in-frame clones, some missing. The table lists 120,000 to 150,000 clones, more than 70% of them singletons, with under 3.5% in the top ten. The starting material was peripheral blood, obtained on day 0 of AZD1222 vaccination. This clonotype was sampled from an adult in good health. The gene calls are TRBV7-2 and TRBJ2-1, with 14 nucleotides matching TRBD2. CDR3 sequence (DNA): TGTGCCAGCAGCAGACTAGCGGGAGGGGCCTACAATGAGCAGTTCTTC. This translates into CASSRLAGGAYNEQFF.